This T cell receptor beta chain comes out of a study of T cell responses to AZD1222 COVID-19 vaccine. The protocol was immunoSEQ multiplex PCR, while the TCRdb copy is restricted to in-frame clones and leaves out a portion. The sample records approximately 84,000 clones, approximately 90% being singletons. Between the trimmed V and J ends, which lost 2 bases and 8 bases, there was a span of 16 bases. The length of the CDR3 is 15 residues. Germline V lookup: CDR1 SGHRS, CDR2 YFSETQ. Here the sequenced sample was peripheral blood, taken on day 0 of AZD1222 vaccination. The chain recombines TRBV5-1 with TRBJ1-4, with D tentatively TRBD1 (6 bases). The receptor was derived from an adult in good health. CDR3 amino acids: CASSLSQGRIEKLFF. The CDR3 nucleotides are TGCGCCAGCAGCTTATCCCAGGGGAGGATCGAAAAACTGTTTTTT.